What follows are 8 T cell receptor beta chains derived from one specimen sequenced in a study of T cell responses to AZD1222 COVID-19 vaccine. Some clones are missing from TCRdb's copy, which holds only in-frame ones; the method was immunoSEQ multiplex PCR. The table records about 140,000 clones, roughly 90% of them present only once. Here the sequenced sample was peripheral blood, taken on day 0 of AZD1222 vaccination. Every receptor here comes from an adult in good health.

The CDR3 DNA follows: TGTGCCAGCAGTGATATGGAGGGGGACACTGAAGCTTTCTTT. This codes for CASSDMEGDTEAFF. The chain combines TRBV2 with TRBJ1-1; the D gene is possibly TRBD1 (6 bases). Germline V gene lookup returns CDR1 SNHLY and CDR2 FYNNEI. Trimming removed 3 bases from V and 3 bases from J, with 11 bases in between. There are 14 residues in the CDR3.

This rearrangement joins TRBV28 to TRBJ2-2, with D perhaps TRBD2 (6 bases). The CDR3 consists of 17 residues. Trimming stripped 2 bases from V and 5 bases from J, with 18 bases between. The germline V gene encodes CDR1 MDHEN and CDR2 SYDVKM. CDR3 protein: CASSLQGPGVGTGELFF. CDR3 coding DNA: TGTGCCAGCAGTTTACAGGGCCCGGGAGTAGGAACCGGGGAGCTGTTTTTT.

This chain uses TRBV7-3 with TRBJ2-3, with TRBD2 identical over 10 bases. V lost 2 bases and J lost 3; bases outside the gene matches: 5. The CDR3 has 16 amino acids. Germline CDR1 is SGHTA and CDR2 is FQGTGA. The CDR3 sequence is CASSLRLAGATDTQYF. In DNA, the CDR3 is TGTGCCAGCAGCTTACGCCTAGCGGGAGCAACAGATACGCAGTATTTT.

The V gene is TRBV27, the J gene TRBJ1-1; 8 positions match TRBD1. V lost 4 bases, J lost 11 bases, and 12 bases stayed unmatched. In germline, CDR1 is MNHEY, CDR2 SMNVEV (reference sequence). This CDR3 contains 14 residues. CDR3 bases: TGTGCCAGCAGTTGGGGTCCCGGGACAGGTCCGGCTTTCTTT. Translated: CASSWGPGTGPAFF.

This CDR3 is CASRGSYPYEQYF. The CDR3 DNA reads TGTGCCAGCCGAGGGTCTTACCCCTACGAGCAGTACTTC. The rearrangement uses TRBV5-6 and TRBJ2-7; D perhaps matches TRBD2 (5 bases). The germline gives CDR1 SGHDT, CDR2 YYEEEE. V was pared by 7 bases and J by 2 bases, with 13 bases between. The CDR3 runs to 13 residues.

As DNA, the CDR3 is TGCAGCGCCGAGGGCACGTCGTCGTCCTACAATGAGCAGTTCTTC. Translated, it gives CSAEGTSSSYNEQFF. The chain is built from TRBV29-1 and TRBJ2-1; tentative D call: TRBD2 (5 bases). V lost 7 bases and J lost 1, with 17 bases in between. There are 15 residues in the CDR3. CDR1 SQVTM and CDR2 ANQGSEA come from the germline V gene.

The gene calls are TRBV3-1 (or the pseudogene TRBV3-2) and TRBJ2-3; 9 bases align to TRBD2. Germline V gene sequence: CDR1 LGHDT, CDR2 YNNKEL (reference sequence). Trimming removed 4 bases from V and 0 bases from J; junction bases left unmatched: 11. This CDR3 comprises 18 residues. The CDR3 coding sequence is TGTGCCAGCAGCCGAAAAATACAGACTAGCGGAAGCACAGATACGCAGTATTTT. Translated: CASSRKIQTSGSTDTQYF.

The rearrangement joins TRBV6-5 to TRBJ1-1; a possible D gene is TRBD1 (5 bases). V shed 6 bases and J shed 4 bases, with 15 bases lying between them. CDR1 MNHEY and CDR2 SVGAGI come from the germline V gene. The CDR3 covers 14 residues. This chain's CDR3 is CASSLRGGATEAFF. CDR3 nucleotide sequence: TGTGCCAGCAGCCTTAGGGGAGGGGCCACTGAAGCTTTCTTT.